This TCR beta chain was identified in a study of blood T cell repertoires in COVID-19. At the level of the study: The analysed material was cDNA or gDNA that came from T cells, B-cell-depleted T cells, or PBMCs.

Method: immunoSEQ multiplex PCR; TCRdb's copy keeps in-frame clones and lacks some. Of tens of thousands of clones in the sample, 65% to 85% are singletons; the top ten hold about 5.6%. Per germline, CDR1 SEHNR and CDR2 FQNEAQ (reference sequence). CDR3 size: 13 residues. Trimming at V came to 5 bases and at J to 11 bases, leaving 9 bases not matched to a gene. This receptor was obtained from a man in his sixties with active or convalescent COVID-19. The chain joins TRBV7-9 to TRBJ1-2; 9 bases match TRBD1. Input material: peripheral blood. The CDR3: CASSPQGALGYTF. DNA of the CDR3: TGTGCCAGCAGCCCACAGGGGGCATTGGGGTACACCTTC.